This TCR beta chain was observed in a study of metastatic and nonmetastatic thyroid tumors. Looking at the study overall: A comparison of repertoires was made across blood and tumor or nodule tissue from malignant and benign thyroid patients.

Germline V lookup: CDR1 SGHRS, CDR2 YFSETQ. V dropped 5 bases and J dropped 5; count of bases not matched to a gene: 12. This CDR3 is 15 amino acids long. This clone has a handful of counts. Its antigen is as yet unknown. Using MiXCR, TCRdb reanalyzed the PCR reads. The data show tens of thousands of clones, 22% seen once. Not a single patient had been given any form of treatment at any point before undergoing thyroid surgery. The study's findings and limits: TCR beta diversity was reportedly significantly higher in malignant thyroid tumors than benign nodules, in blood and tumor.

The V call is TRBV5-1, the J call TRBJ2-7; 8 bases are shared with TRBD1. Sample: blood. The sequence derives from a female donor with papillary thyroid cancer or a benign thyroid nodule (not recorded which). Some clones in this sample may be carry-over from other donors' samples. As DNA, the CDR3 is TGCGCCAGCAGGGATACAGGACAGGGCTTCCACGAGCAGTACTTC. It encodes CASRDTGQGFHEQYF.